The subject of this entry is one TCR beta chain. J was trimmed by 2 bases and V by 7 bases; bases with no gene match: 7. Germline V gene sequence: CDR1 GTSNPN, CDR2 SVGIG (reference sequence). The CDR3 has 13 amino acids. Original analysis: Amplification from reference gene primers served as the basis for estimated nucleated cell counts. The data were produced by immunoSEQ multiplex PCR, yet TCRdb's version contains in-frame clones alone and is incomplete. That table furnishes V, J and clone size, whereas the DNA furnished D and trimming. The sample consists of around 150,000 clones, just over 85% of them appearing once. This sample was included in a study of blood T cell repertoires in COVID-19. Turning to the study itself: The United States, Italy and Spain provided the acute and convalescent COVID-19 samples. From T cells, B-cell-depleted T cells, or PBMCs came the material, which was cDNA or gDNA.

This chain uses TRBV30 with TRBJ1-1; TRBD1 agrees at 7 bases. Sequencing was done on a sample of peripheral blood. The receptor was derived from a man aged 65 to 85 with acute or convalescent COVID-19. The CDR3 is CALRQGPNTEAFF. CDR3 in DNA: TGTGCCTTACGACAGGGACCTAACACTGAAGCTTTCTTT.